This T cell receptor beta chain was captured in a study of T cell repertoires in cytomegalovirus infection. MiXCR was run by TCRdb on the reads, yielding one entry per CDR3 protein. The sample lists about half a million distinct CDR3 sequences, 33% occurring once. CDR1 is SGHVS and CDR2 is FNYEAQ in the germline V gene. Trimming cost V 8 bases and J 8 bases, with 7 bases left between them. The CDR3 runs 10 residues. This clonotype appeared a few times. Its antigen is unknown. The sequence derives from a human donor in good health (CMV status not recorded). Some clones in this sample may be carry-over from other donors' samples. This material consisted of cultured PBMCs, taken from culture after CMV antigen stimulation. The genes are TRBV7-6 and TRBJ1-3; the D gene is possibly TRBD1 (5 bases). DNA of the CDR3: TGTGCCAGCGCGGGGGACACCATATATTTT. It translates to CASAGDTIYF. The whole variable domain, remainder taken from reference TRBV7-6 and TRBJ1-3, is GAGVSQSPRYKVTKRGQDVALRCDPISGHVSLYWYRQALGQGPEFLTYFNYEAQQDKSGLPNDRFSAERPEGSISTLTIQRTEQRDSAMYRCASAGDTIYFGEGSWLTVV.